This T cell receptor (beta chain) was identified in a study of blood T cell repertoires in COVID-19. Study overall: Acute-phase and convalescent COVID-19 samples originated in the United States, Italy and Spain. PBMCs, B-cell-depleted T cells, or T cells were the source of the cDNA or gDNA that made up the material.

Seattle patient enrollment occurred during active infection, with longitudinal follow-up thereafter. Methods used by the authors: Nucleated cell number was recorded as an estimate derived from reference gene primer amplification. Only in-frame clones appear in the TCRdb table, and some are missing; sequencing was by immunoSEQ multiplex PCR. V and J calls and clone size are as listed in that table; D and trimming were resolved from the DNA. The table includes hundreds of thousands of clones, about 87% detected once. Losses at the gene ends were 5 bases for V and 0 bases for J; bases not matched to a gene: 13. CDR1 and CDR2 (germline): SGHTA, FQGNSA. This CDR3 has 17 residues.

V usage is TRBV7-2 and J usage is TRBJ2-7, with TRBD1 matching 7 bases. Source material: peripheral blood. This clonotype was sampled from a woman in her 30s with COVID-19, enrolled during active disease. The CDR3 region is CASSIPGQHSRSYEQYF. In DNA form, the CDR3 reads TGTGCCAGCAGCATTCCGGGACAGCACTCCCGCTCCTACGAGCAGTACTTC.